Presented here are 4 T cell receptor beta chains from one specimen sequenced in a study of immune characterization of retroperitoneal liposarcoma. TCRdb ran MiXCR on the PCR reads and lists one entry per CDR3 protein. This table holds thousands of distinct CDR3 sequences, around half found once. Sequenced material: tumor tissue. The source of these receptors is a female donor with retroperitoneal liposarcoma.

The CDR3 coding sequence is TGTGCCAGCAGCTTGTCCGTCCGAGCCAATGAGCAGTTCTTC. Its translation is CASSLSVRANEQFF. The rearrangement links TRBV11-2 to TRBJ2-1; D is unclear. Trimming shortened V by 3 bases and J by 6 bases, and 12 bases separated the two germline ends. Germline CDR1 and CDR2: SGHAT and FQNNGV. The CDR3 is 14 residues long.

A single count supports this clonotype. A read error may explain this, as a much larger clone is one base away. The CDR3 region is CASSLAPTNEQYF. The CDR3 coding sequence is TGTGCCAGCAGTTTAGCCCCGACCAATGAGCAGTACTTC. The V and J genes are TRBV12-3 or TRBV12-4 and TRBJ2-5; D unclear. The V gene lost 0 bases and the J gene lost 11 bases, with 13 bases spanning the gap. CDR3 size: 13 residues.

This clonotype was seen a handful of times. The rearrangement joins TRBV6-1 to TRBJ1-4; D perhaps matches TRBD1 (5 bases). This CDR3 is built from 16 residues. V was trimmed by 2 bases and J by 3 bases, leaving 13 bases between them. Per the germline V gene, CDR1 is MNHNS and CDR2 is SASEGT. CDR3 nucleotide sequence: TGTGCCAGCAGTGAATCTGGAGGGGTCCCTAATGAAAAACTGTTTTTT. Amino acids: CASSESGGVPNEKLFF.

The chain joins TRBV6-1 to TRBJ2-1; D not resolved. V was cut by 5 bases and J by 5 bases, with 13 bases left in between. Germline-derived CDR1 and CDR2 are MNHNS and SASEGT. This CDR3 contains 14 residues. The CDR3 DNA reads as TGTGCCAGCAGTCGTCCCCTGGATCACAATGAGCAGTTCTTC. Translation gives CASSRPLDHNEQFF.